What follows are 21 T cell receptor beta chains derived from one specimen sequenced in a study of chronic HIV infection and antiretroviral therapy. TCRdb re-called the 5' RACE reads with MiXCR, one entry per CDR3 protein. In the table there are 40,000 to 60,000 distinct CDR3 sequences, approximately 19% of which are singletons. The sample consisted of peripheral blood. These TCRs come from an adult who had HIV and had not received antiretroviral therapy, or was an uninfected healthy control (not recorded which).

The chain uses TRBV28 and TRBJ1-1, with 11 bases that match TRBD1. This CDR3 comprises 12 residues. Trimming cost V 11 bases and J 10 bases; bases outside gene matches: 9. In germline, CDR1 is MDHEN, CDR2 SYDVKM. The chain's CDR3 is CAGQGAGKGAFF. The CDR3 nucleotides are TGTGCCGGACAGGGGGCGGGGAAGGGAGCTTTCTTT.

In its sample, this clonotype was seen a few times. This chain links TRBV10-3 with TRBJ2-7; TRBD1 agrees at 8 bases. The CDR3 extends over 14 amino acids. Germline loops: CDR1 ENHRY, CDR2 SYGVKD. After removal of 6 bases from V and 3 bases from J, the junction contained 7 bases not matched to a gene. The DNA of the CDR3 is TGTGCCATCAGCCCGGGACAGGAGATCTACGAGCAGTACTTC. It translates to CAISPGQEIYEQYF.

This clonotype occurred many times. V usage is TRBV7-9 and J usage is TRBJ1-6; TRBD1 matches at 9 bases. The germline V gene has CDR1 SEHNR and CDR2 FQNEAQ (reference sequence). CDR3 length equals 15 residues. Trimming took 4 bases from V and 10 from J; bases not matched to a gene: 8. CDR3 in amino acids: CASSSEGQGTSPLHF. The CDR3 bases are TGTGCCAGCAGCTCAGAGGGACAGGGAACGTCACCCCTCCACTTT.

The CDR3 nucleotides are TGTGCCAGCAGTACCTTAGGGGGGAGGGCCCGGTACGAGCAGTACTTC. Its protein is CASSTLGGRARYEQYF. The chain is built from TRBV28 and TRBJ2-7, with a weak D call TRBD2 (7 bases). CDR1 is MDHEN and CDR2 is SYDVKM in the germline V gene. The CDR3 has 16 residues. With 5 bases removed from V and 4 bases from J, the gap between germline ends came to 21 bases.

This chain connects TRBV4-2 to TRBJ1-5, with D tentatively TRBD1 (5 bases). The CDR3 has 15 amino acids. Germline V lookup: CDR1 LGHNA, CDR2 YNFKEQ. The V gene lost 0 bases and the J gene lost 1 base, with 7 bases spanning the gap. The DNA for the CDR3 is TGTGCCAGCAGCCAAGATCAGGGAAGCAATCAGCCCCAGCATTTT. It specifies CASSQDQGSNQPQHF.

The chain carries TRBV9 and TRBJ2-2; D might be TRBD2 (6 bases). The V gene's germline CDR1 is SGDLS and CDR2 YYNGEE. Trimming shortened V by 5 bases and J by 6 bases, and 14 bases separated the two germline ends. This CDR3 has 14 residues. The CDR3 loop reads CASRSGGMAGELFF. CDR3 DNA sequence: TGTGCCAGCAGGTCTGGCGGGATGGCCGGGGAGCTGTTTTTT.

The J gene is TRBJ2-1, the V gene TRBV2; 7 bases are a match to TRBD1. Looked up from germline, CDR1 is SNHLY and CDR2 is FYNNEI. The V and J ends lost 11 bases and 6 bases, in that order; junction bases with no gene match: 13. CDR3 length: 14 amino acids. The CDR3 loop is CAGLQGDVGNEQFF. Written as DNA, the CDR3 is TGTGCCGGGCTTCAGGGGGACGTCGGCAATGAGCAGTTCTTC.

This clonotype was counted only a few times. The chain links TRBV29-1 to TRBJ2-3; D uncertain. CDR1 and CDR2 from the germline V gene are SQVTM and ANQGSEA. Trimming took off 5 bases at V and 4 bases at J, with 7 bases between the two ends. The CDR3 consists of 11 residues. The CDR3 region is CSVRAPDTQYF. CDR3 DNA: TGCAGCGTTAGAGCGCCAGATACGCAGTATTTT.

J is TRBJ2-7 and V is TRBV28, with D possibly TRBD2 on 5 matching bases. Germline loops: CDR1 MDHEN, CDR2 SYDVKM. The CDR3 is 12 amino acids. V was trimmed by 6 bases and J by 12 bases, leaving 18 bases between them. CDR3 sequence: CASSLTDFVPYF. CDR3 DNA sequence: TGTGCCAGCAGCCTTACGGACTTCGTTCCGTACTTC.

The rearrangement joins TRBV7-9 to TRBJ2-5; D perhaps matches TRBD2 (6 bases). CDR3 size: 17 residues. The V and J ends lost 3 bases and 1 base respectively, with 18 bases between them. The germline V gene has CDR1 SEHNR and CDR2 FQNEAQ (reference sequence). The CDR3 bases are TGTGCCAGCAGCTTTTTGGGTTCTAGCGTACTCCAAGAGACCCAGTACTTC. Protein sequence: CASSFLGSSVLQETQYF.

V gene TRBV10-3 combines with J gene TRBJ2-1; 8 bases are a match to TRBD2. Trimming cost V 3 bases and J 4 bases; bases outside gene matches: 14. This CDR3 is built from 18 residues. The germline gives CDR1 ENHRY, CDR2 SYGVKD. CDR3 coding DNA: TGTGCCATCAGTGACCATATCGGGGGGGCGGAGCTTTACAATGAGCAGTTCTTC. This sequence encodes CAISDHIGGAELYNEQFF.

The V gene is TRBV4-1, the J gene TRBJ1-1; tentatively, D is TRBD1 (5 bases). CDR3 length: 13 amino acids. Trimming left V 4 bases short and J 1 base short, with 7 bases between. CDR1 is MGHRA, CDR2 YSYEKL, per germline. The CDR3 DNA follows: TGCGCCAGCAGCCGCCAGGGGAACACTGAAGCTTTCTTT. Translating it yields CASSRQGNTEAFF.

This clonotype was counted a few times. The gene calls are TRBV27 and TRBJ1-1; 7 bases are shared with TRBD1. The CDR3 loop spans 14 amino acids. Germline-derived CDR1 and CDR2 are MNHEY and SMNVEV (reference sequence). V lost 4 bases to trimming and J lost 6 bases; unmatched junction nucleotides: 8. CDR3 nucleotides: TGTGCCAGCAGTTCACAGGGGTGGTCCCCTGAAGCTTTCTTT. Residues: CASSSQGWSPEAFF.

This chain links TRBV28 with TRBJ2-7; 8 bases map to TRBD2. Germline assignment: CDR1 MDHEN and CDR2 SYDVKM. The CDR3 has 15 amino acids. Unmatched junction bases numbered 2, after V lost 1 base and J lost 0 bases. This chain's CDR3 is CASSLSGRASYEQYF. The CDR3 region has the DNA TGTGCCAGCAGTTTATCCGGGAGGGCCTCCTACGAGCAGTACTTC.

The rearrangement links TRBV29-1 to TRBJ2-7; no reliable D call. V lost 4 bases and J 5 bases, leaving 15 bases between the germline ends. This CDR3 contains 13 residues. Germline loops: CDR1 SQVTM, CDR2 ANQGSEA. DNA of the CDR3: TGCAGCGTTGTAGCTCCGAATCACCACGAGCAGTACTTC. It encodes CSVVAPNHHEQYF.

The chain has TRBV29-1 and TRBJ1-1; 7 nucleotides match TRBD1. The CDR3 runs to 13 residues. V shed 7 bases, J shed 8 bases, and the junction held 13 bases outside the gene matches. Germline V gives CDR1 SQVTM, CDR2 ANQGSEA. The CDR3 DNA follows: TGCAGCGCCTTAGGGACAGTCACTCCCGAAGCTTTCTTT. Protein sequence: CSALGTVTPEAFF.

This clonotype was observed at least ten times. This chain joins TRBV13 and TRBJ2-7; possible D gene TRBD1, 7 bases. The CDR3 contains 13 residues. V shed 3 bases and J shed 5 bases, with 11 bases lying between them. Germline V CDR1 and CDR2: PRHDT, FYEKMQ (reference sequence). The CDR3 loop reads CASSFGRGDEQYF. The CDR3 DNA reads as TGTGCCAGCAGCTTTGGCAGGGGGGACGAGCAGTACTTC.

J is TRBJ1-2 and V is TRBV2, with D maybe TRBD1 (5 bases). The CDR3 extends over 15 amino acids. CDR1 is SNHLY and CDR2 is FYNNEI in the germline V gene. Trimming took off 2 bases at V and 1 base at J, with 11 bases between the two ends. CDR3 nucleotides: TGTGCCAGCAGTGAAAGGGGCCTTATTAACTATGGCTACACCTTC. Residues: CASSERGLINYGYTF. The entire variable domain, with the rest obtained from reference TRBV2 and TRBJ1-2, is as follows: EPEVTQTPSHQVTQMGQEVILRCVPISNHLYFYWYRQILGQKVEFLVSFYNNEISEKSEIFDDQFSVERPDGSNFTLKIRSTKLEDSAMYFCASSERGLINYGYTFGSGTRLTVV.

This clonotype was recorded a few times. The rearrangement uses TRBV29-1 and TRBJ2-1; 12 bases agree with TRBD1. This CDR3 has 13 residues. In germline, CDR1 is SQVTM, CDR2 ANQGSEA. V shed 6 bases, J shed 15 bases, and the junction held 12 bases outside the gene matches. This CDR3 is CSVGPGQGARGFF. The CDR3 coding sequence is TGCAGCGTCGGACCGGGACAGGGGGCGAGGGGGTTCTTC.

The chain recombines TRBV9 with TRBJ2-5; D uncertain. V lost 0 bases, J lost 1 base, and 10 bases lay in between. Germline V gene lookup returns CDR1 SGDLS and CDR2 YYNGEE. This CDR3 is 15 amino acids long. DNA of the CDR3: TGTGCCAGCAGCGTAGCTCTCGCGCCCCAAGAGACCCAGTACTTC. Translating gives CASSVALAPQETQYF.

Written as DNA, the CDR3 is TGTGCCAGCAGTGCTCCCAATCAGCCCCAGCATTTT. It translates to CASSAPNQPQHF. The rearrangement uses TRBV28 and TRBJ1-5; D is unresolved. The CDR3 consists of 12 residues. Germline V lookup: CDR1 MDHEN, CDR2 SYDVKM. Trimming removed 5 bases at V and 3 bases at J, with 5 bases between.